The T cell receptor (beta chain) under discussion was sequenced for a study of response to subunit inactivated influenza vaccine. Overall study findings and caveats: With each seasonal influenza vaccination, the authors suggested, few new T cells are recruited.

From the RT-PCR reads, TCRdb called clonotypes with MiXCR, one entry per CDR3 protein. The data show hundreds of thousands of distinct CDR3 sequences, with about 15% seen just once and around a tenth held by the top ten. The CDR3 runs to 15 residues. CDR1 and CDR2 (germline): MDHEN, SYDVKM. V gave up 7 bases and J gave up 6 bases, with 19 bases separating them. This clonotype appeared a few times. Antigen specificity is unknown. This TCR derives from a man between 50 and 59 years old who received an inactivated influenza vaccine. This material consisted of PBMCs from blood, taken roughly 12 days after vaccination. This chain connects TRBV28 to TRBJ2-1; D is possibly TRBD2 (5 bases). This CDR3 is CASTPFELVGNEQFF. The CDR3 nucleotides read TGTGCCAGCACTCCTTTTGAACTAGTCGGCAATGAGCAGTTCTTC.